These 12 T cell receptor beta chains were all obtained from the same sample, sequenced in a study of CXCR3 chemokines and chemotherapy response in bladder cancer. In TCRdb, the PCR reads were re-called with MiXCR into one record per CDR3 protein. The sample lists a few thousand distinct CDR3 sequences, about 7.8% occurring once. Sampling was carried out from a patient whose treatment included neoadjuvant chemotherapy. The receptors here all came from a human donor with bladder cancer that responded to neoadjuvant chemotherapy.

The chain links TRBV30 to TRBJ2-7; D perhaps matches TRBD2 (5 bases). The V end was cut by 5 bases, the J end by 6 bases, with 14 bases between. This CDR3 is 12 amino acids long. Germline values: CDR1 GTSNPN, CDR2 SVGIG (reference sequence). The DNA for the CDR3 is TGTGCCTGGGATCCGAAAGGAGGCGAGCAGTACTTC. This sequence encodes CAWDPKGGEQYF.

By its share, this clonotype is medium-sized. V usage is TRBV6-2 or TRBV6-3 and J usage is TRBJ2-1; TRBD1 might be the D (6 bases). The germline CDR1 and CDR2 sequences are MNHEY and SVGEGT. Trimming stripped 2 bases from V and 11 bases from J, with 7 bases between. The length of the CDR3 is 11 residues. The CDR3 here is CASSYGTQQFF. For the CDR3, the DNA is TGTGCCAGCAGTTACGGGACACAGCAGTTCTTC.

In this sample, this clonotype turned up a few times. V and J are TRBV20-1 and TRBJ1-2; tentatively, D is TRBD1 (6 bases). V was pared by 3 bases and J by 8 bases, with 16 bases between. This CDR3 region has 13 residues. Germline values: CDR1 DFQATT, CDR2 SNEGSKA (reference sequence). CDR3 in amino acids: CSASVTTGKGYTF. In DNA form, the CDR3 reads TGCAGTGCTAGCGTTACTACAGGGAAAGGCTACACCTTC.

This clonotype is labeled medium-sized. The V call is TRBV29-1, the J call TRBJ2-2, with no clear D. The V end lost 0 bases, the J end lost 1 base, and 9 bases lay between the germline ends. Germline loops: CDR1 SQVTM, CDR2 ANQGSEA. CDR3 size: 15 residues. The CDR3 DNA is TGCAGCGTTGAAGAAAATGTTAGGAACACCGGGGAGCTGTTTTTT. Protein sequence: CSVEENVRNTGELFF.

This clonotype ranks as hyperexpanded (1% or more). The chain recombines TRBV29-1 with TRBJ1-2; D perhaps matches TRBD1 (6 bases). The V end lost 0 bases, the J end lost 4 bases, and 9 bases lay between the germline ends. Germline values: CDR1 SQVTM, CDR2 ANQGSEA. The CDR3 extends over 13 amino acids. The chain's CDR3 is CSVEDGGSYGYTF. The CDR3 nucleotides read TGCAGCGTTGAAGATGGGGGCAGCTATGGCTACACCTTC.

This clonotype was seen many times. The V call is TRBV19, the J call TRBJ2-7; D is uncertain. CDR1 LNHDA and CDR2 SQIVND come from the germline V gene (reference sequence). The CDR3 runs 14 residues. Trimming stripped 5 bases from V and 7 bases from J, with 18 bases between. CDR3 nucleotide sequence: TGTGCCAGTAGTTCGGACCCAGCCCAGCTGGAGCAGTACTTC. Translating it yields CASSSDPAQLEQYF.

This clonotype showed up many times. The chain uses TRBV6-1 and TRBJ2-3; 12 bases map to TRBD2. The CDR3 is made up of 19 amino acids. The V gene end was trimmed by 0 bases and the J gene end by 6 bases; junction bases not matched to a gene: 13. Germline V CDR1 and CDR2: MNHNS, SASEGT. The CDR3 loop is CASSEAVLAGGLNSDTQYF. CDR3 sequence (DNA): TGTGCCAGCAGTGAAGCAGTGCTAGCGGGAGGGTTAAACTCCGATACGCAGTATTTT.

A few counts support this clonotype. The V call is TRBV9, the J call TRBJ1-3; D is undetermined. The CDR3 consists of 14 residues. Germline CDR1 reads SGDLS; CDR2 reads YYNGEE. Trimming took off 3 bases at V and 4 bases at J, with 11 bases between the two ends. CDR3 nucleotide sequence: TGTGCCAGCAGCGCAGAACTCGGGGGAAACACCATATATTTT. The encoded protein is CASSAELGGNTIYF.

This clonotype is termed large. The V gene is TRBV6-5, the J gene TRBJ2-1; 7 positions agree with TRBD2. J lost 0 bases, V lost 11 bases, and 7 bases had no gene match. The CDR3 extends over 14 amino acids. CDR1 is MNHEY and CDR2 is SVGAGI in the germline V gene. The CDR3 DNA is TGTGCCGCTAGGGGAGGGAGCTCCTACAATGAGCAGTTCTTC. Amino acids: CAARGGSSYNEQFF.

This clonotype came up many times. The chain employs TRBV20-1 and TRBJ2-3; D gene ambiguous. Germline CDR1 is DFQATT and CDR2 is SNEGSKA (reference sequence). The V end lost 1 base, the J end lost 3 bases, and 8 bases lay between the germline ends. The CDR3 is 13 amino acids. The CDR3 protein is CSARVLQTDTQYF. The CDR3 coding sequence is TGCAGTGCTAGAGTTCTGCAGACAGATACGCAGTATTTT.

This clonotype has a count of ten or more. The chain combines TRBV27 with TRBJ1-6; no reliable D call. CDR1 and CDR2 (germline): MNHEY, SMNVEV (reference sequence). The length of the CDR3 is 16 residues. Trimming took off 4 bases at V and 0 bases at J, with 10 bases between the two ends. CDR3 sequence (DNA): TGTGCCAGCAGTTGGCGGGGAAGCTCCTATAATTCACCCCTCCACTTT. Translated: CASSWRGSSYNSPLHF.

This clonotype is termed medium-sized. This chain uses TRBV6-6 with TRBJ2-3; 8 bases are shared with TRBD1. This CDR3 region has 13 residues. Trimming at V came to 7 bases and at J to 4 bases, leaving 4 bases not matched to a gene. CDR1 and CDR2 from the germline V gene are MNHNY and SVGAGI (reference sequence). The CDR3 DNA reads TGTGCCAGCATTTCAGGGGGCGCAGATACGCAGTATTTT. This codes for CASISGGADTQYF.